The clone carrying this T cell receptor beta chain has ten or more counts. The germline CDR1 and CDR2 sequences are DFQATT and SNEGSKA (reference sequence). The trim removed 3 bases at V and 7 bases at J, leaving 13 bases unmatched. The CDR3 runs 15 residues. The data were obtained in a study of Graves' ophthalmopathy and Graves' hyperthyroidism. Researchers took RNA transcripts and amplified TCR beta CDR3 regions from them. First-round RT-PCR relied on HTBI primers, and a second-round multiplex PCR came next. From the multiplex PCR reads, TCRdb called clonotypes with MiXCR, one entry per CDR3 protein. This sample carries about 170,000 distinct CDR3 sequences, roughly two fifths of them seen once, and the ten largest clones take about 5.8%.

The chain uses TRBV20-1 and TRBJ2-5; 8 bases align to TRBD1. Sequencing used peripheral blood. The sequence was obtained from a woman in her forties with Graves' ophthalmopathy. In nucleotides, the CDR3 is TGCAGTGCTAGTCCGAGGGAACGACAGGGGAGGACCCAGTACTTC. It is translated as CSASPRERQGRTQYF.